The entry that follows covers one T cell receptor (beta chain) sequence. The age range of participants was 18 to 89 years, with residence in fewer than 25 US areas. Exposed study participants had met a COVID-19 case within 2 weeks before entry. Measured with immunoSEQ multiplex PCR; TCRdb has only the in-frame clones, and not every one. The top ten clones hold 4% of a sample with 140,000 to 150,000 clones, around 87% of them seen once. The CDR3 is made up of 18 amino acids. V was clipped by 0 bases and J by 4 bases, with 16 bases between them. Germline V lookup: CDR1 MGHRA, CDR2 YSYEKL. The sample belongs to a study of blood T cell repertoires in COVID-19.

The receptor was derived from a middle-aged woman who had been exposed to COVID-19. The genes are TRBV4-1 and TRBJ1-6; D perhaps matches TRBD1 (5 bases). The sequenced material came from PBMCs or T cells enriched from blood (not recorded which). Written as DNA, the CDR3 is TGCGCCAGCAGCCAAGATAGGGGTCAGCCCTCATATAATTCACCCCTCCACTTT. This encodes CASSQDRGQPSYNSPLHF.